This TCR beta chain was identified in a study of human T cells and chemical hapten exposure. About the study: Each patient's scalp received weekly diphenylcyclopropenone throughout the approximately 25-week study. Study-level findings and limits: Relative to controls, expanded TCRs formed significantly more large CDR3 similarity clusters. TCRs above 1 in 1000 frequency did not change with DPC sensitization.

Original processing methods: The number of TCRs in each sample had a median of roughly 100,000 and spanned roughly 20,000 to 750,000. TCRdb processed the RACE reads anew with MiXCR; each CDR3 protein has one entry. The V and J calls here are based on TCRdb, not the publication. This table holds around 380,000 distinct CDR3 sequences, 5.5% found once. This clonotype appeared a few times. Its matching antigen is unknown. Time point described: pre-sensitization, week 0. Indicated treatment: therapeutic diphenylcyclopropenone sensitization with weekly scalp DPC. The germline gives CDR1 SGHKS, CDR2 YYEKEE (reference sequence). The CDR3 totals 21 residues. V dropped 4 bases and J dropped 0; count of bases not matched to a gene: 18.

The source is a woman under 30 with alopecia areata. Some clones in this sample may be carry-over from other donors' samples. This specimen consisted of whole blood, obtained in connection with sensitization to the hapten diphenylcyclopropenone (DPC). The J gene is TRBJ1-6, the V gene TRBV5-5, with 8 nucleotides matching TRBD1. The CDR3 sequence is CASSPTPRGLSSSSYNSPLHF. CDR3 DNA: TGTGCCAGCAGCCCTACTCCCAGGGGGCTGTCCTCGAGCTCCTATAATTCACCCCTCCACTTT. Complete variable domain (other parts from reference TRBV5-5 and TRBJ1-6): DAGVTQSPTHLIKTRGQQVTLRCSPISGHKSVSWYQQVLGQGPQFIFQYYEKEERGRGNFPDRFSARQFPNYSSELNVNALLLGDSALYLCASSPTPRGLSSSSYNSPLHFGNGTRLTVT.